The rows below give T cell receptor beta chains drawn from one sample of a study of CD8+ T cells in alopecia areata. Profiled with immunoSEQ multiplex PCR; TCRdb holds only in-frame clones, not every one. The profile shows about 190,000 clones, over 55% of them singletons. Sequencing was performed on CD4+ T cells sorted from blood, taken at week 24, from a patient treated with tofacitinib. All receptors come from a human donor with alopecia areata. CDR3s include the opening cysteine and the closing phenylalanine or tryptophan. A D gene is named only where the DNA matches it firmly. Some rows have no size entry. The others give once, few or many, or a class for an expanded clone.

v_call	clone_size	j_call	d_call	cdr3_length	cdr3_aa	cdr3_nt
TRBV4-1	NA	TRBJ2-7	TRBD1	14	CASSPRQGLYEQYF	TGCGCCAGCAGCCCACGACAGGGTTTGTACGAGCAGTACTTC
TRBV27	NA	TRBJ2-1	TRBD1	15	CASSFIGQGVNEQFF	TGTGCCAGCAGTTTTATAGGACAGGGGGTCAATGAGCAGTTCTTC
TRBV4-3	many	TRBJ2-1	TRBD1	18	CASSQDLEGTEAYNEQFF	TGCGCCAGCAGCCAAGACCTCGAGGGGACAGAGGCCTACAATGAGCAGTTCTTC
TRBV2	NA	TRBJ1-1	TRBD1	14	CASRRTGGHTEAFF	TGTGCCAGCAGGAGGACAGGGGGCCACACTGAAGCTTTCTTT
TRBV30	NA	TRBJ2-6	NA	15	CAWSGLPQGTNVLTF	TGTGCCTGGAGTGGACTCCCCCAGGGGACCAACGTCCTGACTTTC
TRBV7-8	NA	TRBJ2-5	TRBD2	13	CASSPLAGGTQYF	TGTGCCAGCAGCCCGCTAGCGGGGGGGACCCAGTACTTC
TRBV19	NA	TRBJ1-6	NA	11	CALGPHSPLHF	TGTGCCCTCGGACCGCATTCACCCCTCCACTTT
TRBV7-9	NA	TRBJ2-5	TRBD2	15	CASSFSGGALETQYF	TGTGCCAGCAGCTTTAGCGGGGGGGCCCTAGAGACCCAGTACTTC
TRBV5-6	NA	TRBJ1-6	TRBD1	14	CASSWDRGDSPLHF	TGTGCCAGCAGCTGGGACAGGGGGGACTCACCCCTCCACTTT
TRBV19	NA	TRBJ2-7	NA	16	CASSTGQIETSYEQYF	TGTGCCAGTAGTACCGGACAGATTGAAACGTCTTACGAGCAGTACTTC
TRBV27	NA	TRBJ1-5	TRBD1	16	CASRGQGQEGNQPQHF	TGTGCCAGCAGAGGACAGGGACAGGAAGGCAATCAGCCCCAGCATTTT
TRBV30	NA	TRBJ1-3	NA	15	CAWSVSLTGENTIYF	TGTGCCTGGAGTGTATCTTTGACAGGCGAGAACACCATATATTTT
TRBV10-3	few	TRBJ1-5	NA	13	CAISHSSNQPQHF	TGTGCCATCAGCCACTCTAGCAATCAGCCCCAGCATTTT
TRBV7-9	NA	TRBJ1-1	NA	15	CASSLDGSQNTEAFF	TGTGCCAGCAGCTTAGACGGCAGCCAGAACACTGAAGCTTTCTTT
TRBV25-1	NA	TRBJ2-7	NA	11	CASSVDYEQYF	TGTGCCAGCAGTGTTGATTACGAGCAGTACTTC
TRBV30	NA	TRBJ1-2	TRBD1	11	CALTTGGDYTF	TGTGCCTTAACGACAGGGGGCGACTACACCTTC
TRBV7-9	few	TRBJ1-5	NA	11	CASSLDQALHF	TGTGCCAGCAGCTTAGATCAGGCCCTGCATTTT
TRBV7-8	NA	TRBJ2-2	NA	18	CASSLRGRSSANTGELFF	TGTGCCAGCAGCTTGCGAGGACGGTCATCTGCGAACACCGGGGAGCTGTTTTTT
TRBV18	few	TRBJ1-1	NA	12	CASSRANTEAFF	TGTGCCAGCTCACGCGCGAACACTGAAGCTTTCTTT
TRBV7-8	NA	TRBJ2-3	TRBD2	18	CASSLAPASGGSRYTQYF	TGTGCCAGCAGCTTAGCCCCTGCTAGCGGGGGGTCGAGATATACGCAGTATTTT
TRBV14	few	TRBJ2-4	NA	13	CASSTGGKNIQYF	TGTGCCAGCAGTACGGGTGGCAAAAACATTCAGTACTTC
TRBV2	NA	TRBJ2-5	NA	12	CASSEWMETQYF	TGTGCCAGCAGTGAATGGATGGAGACCCAGTACTTC
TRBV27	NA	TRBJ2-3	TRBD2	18	CASSLSGGAYRPTDTQYF	TGTGCCAGCAGCCTTAGCGGGGGGGCCTATAGGCCCACAGATACGCAGTATTTT
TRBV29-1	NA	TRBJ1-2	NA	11	CSVDRQNGYTF	TGCAGCGTTGATAGACAGAATGGCTACACCTTC
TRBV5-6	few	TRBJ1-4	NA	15	CASSLEGPGGEKLFF	TGTGCCAGCAGCTTGGAGGGGCCTGGAGGAGAAAAACTGTTTTTT
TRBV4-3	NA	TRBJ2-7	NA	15	CASSQETGGPYEQYF	TGCGCCAGCAGCCAAGAAACCGGGGGGCCCTACGAGCAGTACTTC
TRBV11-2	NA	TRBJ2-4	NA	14	CASSVGPAKNIQYF	TGTGCCAGCAGCGTTGGACCAGCCAAAAACATTCAGTACTTC
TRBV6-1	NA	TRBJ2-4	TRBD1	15	CASVLQGALGNIQYF	TGTGCCAGTGTACTACAGGGGGCTCTGGGAAACATTCAGTACTTC
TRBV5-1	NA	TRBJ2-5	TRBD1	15	CASSYSTGTQETQYF	TGCGCCAGCAGCTACTCGACAGGGACCCAAGAGACCCAGTACTTC
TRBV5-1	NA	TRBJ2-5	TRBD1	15	CASSYNGQGQETQYF	TGCGCCAGCAGCTATAATGGACAGGGACAAGAGACCCAGTACTTC
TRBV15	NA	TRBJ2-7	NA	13	CATSTDSPYEQYF	TGTGCCACCAGCACGGACAGCCCCTACGAGCAGTACTTC
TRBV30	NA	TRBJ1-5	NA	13	CAWSVGSNQPQHF	TGTGCCTGGAGTGTAGGTAGCAATCAGCCCCAGCATTTT